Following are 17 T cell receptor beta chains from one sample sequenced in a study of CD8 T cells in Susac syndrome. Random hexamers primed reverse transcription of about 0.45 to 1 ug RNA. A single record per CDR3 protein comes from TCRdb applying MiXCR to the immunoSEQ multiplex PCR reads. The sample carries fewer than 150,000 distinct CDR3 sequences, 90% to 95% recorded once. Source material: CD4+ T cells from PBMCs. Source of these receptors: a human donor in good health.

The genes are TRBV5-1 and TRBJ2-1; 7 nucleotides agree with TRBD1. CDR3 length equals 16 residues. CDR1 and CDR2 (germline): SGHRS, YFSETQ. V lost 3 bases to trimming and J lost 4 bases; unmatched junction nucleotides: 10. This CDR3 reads CASSSAGTEIYNEQFF. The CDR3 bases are TGCGCCAGCAGCTCCGCCGGGACAGAGATATACAATGAGCAGTTCTTC. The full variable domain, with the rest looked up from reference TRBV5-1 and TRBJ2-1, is KAGVTQTPRYLIKTRGQQVTLSCSPISGHRSVSWYQQTPGQGLQFLFEYFSETQRNKGNFPGRFSGRQFSNSRSEMNVSTLELGDSALYLCASSSAGTEIYNEQFFGPGTRLTVL.

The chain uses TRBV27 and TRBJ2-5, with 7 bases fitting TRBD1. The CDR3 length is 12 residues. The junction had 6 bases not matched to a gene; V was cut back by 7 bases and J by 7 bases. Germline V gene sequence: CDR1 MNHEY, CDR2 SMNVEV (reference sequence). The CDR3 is CASMSPGGTQYF. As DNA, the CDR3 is TGTGCCAGCATGAGTCCAGGGGGGACCCAGTACTTC.

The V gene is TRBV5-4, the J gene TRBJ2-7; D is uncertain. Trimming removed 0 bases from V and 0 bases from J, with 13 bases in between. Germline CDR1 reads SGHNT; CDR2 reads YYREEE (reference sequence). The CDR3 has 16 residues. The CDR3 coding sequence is TGTGCCAGCAGCTTGGGGTCCCCCATAAGCTCCTACGAGCAGTACTTC. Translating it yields CASSLGSPISSYEQYF.

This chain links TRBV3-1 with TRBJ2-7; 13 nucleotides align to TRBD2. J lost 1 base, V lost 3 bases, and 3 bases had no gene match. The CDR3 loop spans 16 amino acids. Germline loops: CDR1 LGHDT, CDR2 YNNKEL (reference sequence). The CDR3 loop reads CASSQGLAGISYEQYF. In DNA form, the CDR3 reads TGTGCCAGCAGCCAGGGACTAGCGGGAATTTCCTACGAGCAGTACTTC.

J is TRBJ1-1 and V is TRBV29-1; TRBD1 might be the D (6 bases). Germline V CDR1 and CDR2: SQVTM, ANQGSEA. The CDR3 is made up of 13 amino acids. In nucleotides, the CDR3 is TGCTCTAGTAGGGGGGGACAGAACACTGAAGCTTTCTTT. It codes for CSSRGGQNTEAFF.

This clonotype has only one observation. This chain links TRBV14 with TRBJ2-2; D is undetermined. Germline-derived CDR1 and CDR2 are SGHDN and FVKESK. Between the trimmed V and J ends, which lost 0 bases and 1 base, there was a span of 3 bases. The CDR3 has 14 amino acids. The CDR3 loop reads CASSQDQNTGELFF. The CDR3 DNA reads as TGTGCCAGCAGCCAAGACCAGAACACCGGGGAGCTGTTTTTT.

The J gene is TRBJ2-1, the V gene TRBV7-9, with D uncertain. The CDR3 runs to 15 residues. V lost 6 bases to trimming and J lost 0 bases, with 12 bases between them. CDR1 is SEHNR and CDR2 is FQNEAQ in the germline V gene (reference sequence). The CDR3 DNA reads TGTGCCAGCAGTCGGACGTCTATCTCCTACAATGAGCAGTTCTTC. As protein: CASSRTSISYNEQFF. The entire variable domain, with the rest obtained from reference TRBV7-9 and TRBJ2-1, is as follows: DTGVSQNPRHKITKRGQNVTFRCDPISEHNRLYWYRQTLGQGPEFLTYFQNEAQLEKSRLLSDRFSAERPKGSFSTLEIQRTEQGDSAMYLCASSRTSISYNEQFFGPGTRLTVL.

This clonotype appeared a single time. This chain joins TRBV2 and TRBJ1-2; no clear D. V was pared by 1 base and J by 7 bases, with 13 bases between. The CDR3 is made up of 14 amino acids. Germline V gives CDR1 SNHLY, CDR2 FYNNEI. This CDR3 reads CASSEGQVLGGYTF. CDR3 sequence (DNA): TGTGCCAGCAGTGAAGGGCAGGTGCTGGGTGGCTACACCTTC.

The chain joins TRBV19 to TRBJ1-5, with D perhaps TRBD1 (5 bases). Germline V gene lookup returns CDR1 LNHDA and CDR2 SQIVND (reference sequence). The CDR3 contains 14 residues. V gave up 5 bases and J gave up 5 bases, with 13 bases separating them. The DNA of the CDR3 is TGTGCCAGTAGTGACAGATACGGGGATCAGCCCCAGCATTTT. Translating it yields CASSDRYGDQPQHF. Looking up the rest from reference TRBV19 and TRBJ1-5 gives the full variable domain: DGGITQSPKYLFRKEGQNVTLSCEQNLNHDAMYWYRQDPGQGLRLIYYSQIVNDFQKGDIAEGYSVSREKKESFPLTVTSAQKNPTAFYLCASSDRYGDQPQHFGDGTRLSIL.

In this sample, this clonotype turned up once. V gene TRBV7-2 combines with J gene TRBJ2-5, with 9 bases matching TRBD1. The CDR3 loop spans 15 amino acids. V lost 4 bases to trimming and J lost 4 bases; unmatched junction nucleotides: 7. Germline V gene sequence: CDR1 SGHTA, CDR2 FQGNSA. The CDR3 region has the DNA TGTGCCAGCAGCTCGCCTGGGACAGGGCGAGAGACCCAGTACTTC. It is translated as CASSSPGTGRETQYF.

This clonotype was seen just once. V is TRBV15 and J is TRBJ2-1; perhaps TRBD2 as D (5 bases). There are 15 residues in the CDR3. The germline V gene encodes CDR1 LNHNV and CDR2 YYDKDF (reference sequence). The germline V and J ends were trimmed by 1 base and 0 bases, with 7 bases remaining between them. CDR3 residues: CATSRGGSSYNEQFF. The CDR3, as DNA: TGTGCCACCAGCAGAGGTGGGAGCTCCTACAATGAGCAGTTCTTC.

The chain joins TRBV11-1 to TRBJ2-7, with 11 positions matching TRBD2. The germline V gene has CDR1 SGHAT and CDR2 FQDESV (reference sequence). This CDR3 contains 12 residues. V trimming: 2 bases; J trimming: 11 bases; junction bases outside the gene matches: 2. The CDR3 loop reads CASSLTSGSKYF. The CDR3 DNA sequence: TGTGCCAGCAGCTTAACTAGCGGGAGCAAGTACTTC. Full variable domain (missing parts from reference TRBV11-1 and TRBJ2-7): EAEVAQSPRYKITEKSQAVAFWCDPISGHATLYWYRQILGQGPELLVQFQDESVVDDSQLPKDRFSAERLKGVDSTLKIQPAELGDSAMYLCASSLTSGSKYFGPGTRLTVT.

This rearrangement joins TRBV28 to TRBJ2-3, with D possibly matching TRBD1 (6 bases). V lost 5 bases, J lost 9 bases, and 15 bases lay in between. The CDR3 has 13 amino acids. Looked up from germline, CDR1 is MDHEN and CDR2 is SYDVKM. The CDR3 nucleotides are TGTGCCAGCAGTCCCGGACAGACCCGAACGCAGTATTTT. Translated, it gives CASSPGQTRTQYF.

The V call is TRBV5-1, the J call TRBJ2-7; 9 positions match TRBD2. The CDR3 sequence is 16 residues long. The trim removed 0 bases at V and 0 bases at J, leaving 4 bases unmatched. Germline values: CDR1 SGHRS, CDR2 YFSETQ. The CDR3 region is CASSLATSGYSYEQYF. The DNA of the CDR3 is TGCGCCAGCAGCTTGGCGACTAGCGGATACTCCTACGAGCAGTACTTC.

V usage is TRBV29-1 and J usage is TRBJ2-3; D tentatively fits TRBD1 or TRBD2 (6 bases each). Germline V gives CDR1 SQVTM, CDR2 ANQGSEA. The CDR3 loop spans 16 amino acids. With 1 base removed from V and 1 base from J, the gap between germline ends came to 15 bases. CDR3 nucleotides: TGCAGCGTTGAAGCGCTACAGGGACTTGGCACAGATACGCAGTATTTT. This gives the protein CSVEALQGLGTDTQYF.

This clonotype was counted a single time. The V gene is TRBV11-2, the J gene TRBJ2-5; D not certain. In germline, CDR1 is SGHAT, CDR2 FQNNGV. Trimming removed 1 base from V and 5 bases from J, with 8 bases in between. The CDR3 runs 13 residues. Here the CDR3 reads CASSLAEGETQYF. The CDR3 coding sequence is TGTGCCAGCAGCTTAGCGGAAGGGGAGACCCAGTACTTC.

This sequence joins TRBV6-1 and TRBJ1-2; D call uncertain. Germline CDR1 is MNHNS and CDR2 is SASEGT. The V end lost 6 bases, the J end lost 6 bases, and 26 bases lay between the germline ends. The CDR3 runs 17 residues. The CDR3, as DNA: TGTGCCAGCAGCCGGGATCGACGGATTACGCGGACCGATGGCTACACCTTC. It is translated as CASSRDRRITRTDGYTF.